These 28 T cell receptor beta chains were all obtained from the same sample, sequenced in a study of blood T cell repertoires in COVID-19. Clones were read by immunoSEQ multiplex PCR, and TCRdb kept only the in-frame ones, dropping some. Altogether 210,000 or so clones are present, approximately 90% being singletons, with the ten largest covering around 1.2%. Input material: peripheral blood. Receptors originate from a man aged 25-40 years with acute or convalescent COVID-19.

The rearrangement joins TRBV3-1 (or the pseudogene TRBV3-2) to TRBJ2-7, with 7 nucleotides matching TRBD1. From germline, CDR1 is LGHDT and CDR2 YNNKEL (reference sequence). The CDR3 contains 13 residues. The junction had 7 bases not matched to a gene; V was cut back by 4 bases and J by 7 bases. The CDR3 nucleotides are TGTGCCAGCAGCCGACAGGGAACGGGAGAGCAGTACTTC. Its protein product is CASSRQGTGEQYF.

The chain employs TRBV24-1 and TRBJ1-1, with a tentative D call TRBD1 (5 bases). CDR1 is KGHDR, CDR2 SFDVKD, per germline. Trimming pared 10 bases from V and 3 bases from J, leaving 17 bases between. CDR3 length: 14 residues. The chain's CDR3 is CATMGGTTYTEAFF. The CDR3 DNA follows: TGTGCCACGATGGGGGGGACCACGTACACTGAAGCTTTCTTT.

J is TRBJ1-1 and V is TRBV20-1; D possibly corresponds to TRBD1 (6 bases). From germline, CDR1 is DFQATT and CDR2 SNEGSKA (reference sequence). V lost 4 bases and J 5 bases, leaving 8 bases between the germline ends. The CDR3 loop spans 11 amino acids. In nucleotides, the CDR3 is TGCAGTGCTAACAGGGTTACTGAAGCTTTCTTT. Translation gives CSANRVTEAFF.

This clone came up a few times. CDR3 nucleotide sequence: TGTGCCAGCAGTTTTACAGCTAACTATGGCTACACCTTC. Translated, it gives CASSFTANYGYTF. The chain combines TRBV28 with TRBJ1-2; no firm D call. Germline V CDR1 and CDR2: MDHEN, SYDVKM. The V end lost 3 bases, the J end lost 0 bases, and 5 bases lay between the germline ends. This CDR3 has 13 amino acids.

The chain joins TRBV28 to TRBJ2-3, with D possibly TRBD2 on 6 matching bases. The CDR3 is 15 amino acids. Germline values: CDR1 MDHEN, CDR2 SYDVKM. The V end lost 5 bases, the J end lost 5 bases, and 17 bases lay between the germline ends. CDR3 DNA: TGTGCCAGCAGTCCCCCGTTGGGGGGAGGAGATACGCAGTATTTT. Its protein product is CASSPPLGGGDTQYF. The full variable domain, in which reference TRBV28 and TRBJ2-3 provide the parts outside the CDR3, is DVKVTQSSRYLVKRTGEKVFLECVQDMDHENMFWYRQDPGLGLRLIYFSYDVKMKEKGDIPEGYSVSREKKERFSLILESASTNQTSMYLCASSPPLGGGDTQYFGPGTRLTVL.

This chain links TRBV28 with TRBJ1-4; D call uncertain. The germline V gene encodes CDR1 MDHEN and CDR2 SYDVKM. V was cut by 2 bases and J by 5 bases, with 6 bases left in between. There are 13 residues in the CDR3. The CDR3 loop reads CASSLTGNEKLFF. CDR3 nucleotides: TGTGCCAGCAGTTTAACGGGAAATGAAAAACTGTTTTTT. Variable domain in full (rest from reference TRBV28 and TRBJ1-4): DVKVTQSSRYLVKRTGEKVFLECVQDMDHENMFWYRQDPGLGLRLIYFSYDVKMKEKGDIPEGYSVSREKKERFSLILESASTNQTSMYLCASSLTGNEKLFFGSGTQLSVL.

The CDR3 DNA reads as TGTGCCAGCAGTTCCCCCGGGACAGCCTCCTACGAGCAGTACTTC. It yields the protein CASSSPGTASYEQYF. V is TRBV28 and J is TRBJ2-7, with 7 bases fitting TRBD1. Germline CDR1 and CDR2: MDHEN and SYDVKM. This CDR3 comprises 15 residues. The V and J ends lost 4 bases and 0 bases, in that order; junction bases with no gene match: 6.

This chain connects TRBV6-5 to TRBJ1-2, with TRBD1 identical over 9 bases. The V gene end was trimmed by 6 bases and the J gene end by 6 bases; junction bases not matched to a gene: 5. The CDR3 sequence is 13 residues long. CDR1 is MNHEY, CDR2 SVGAGI, per germline. The CDR3 nucleotides read TGTGCCAGCAGCGAGCGGACAGGGGATGGCTACACCTTC. Translation gives CASSERTGDGYTF.

V and J are TRBV7-2 and TRBJ1-5, with a tentative D call TRBD1 (5 bases). Germline V gene data show CDR1 as SGHTA and CDR2 as FQGNSA. The CDR3 spans 16 residues. V was pared by 4 bases and J by 1 base, with 14 bases between. The CDR3 sequence: CASSSQGTLSNQPQHF. In nucleotides, the CDR3 is TGTGCCAGCAGCTCTCAGGGAACCCTAAGCAATCAGCCCCAGCATTTT.

The chain links TRBV5-1 to TRBJ1-2, with D hard to call. The CDR3 runs 12 residues. Germline V gives CDR1 SGHRS, CDR2 YFSETQ. The V gene lost 0 bases and the J gene lost 7 bases, with 7 bases spanning the gap. CDR3 region: CASSLEGAGYTF. The DNA for the CDR3 is TGCGCCAGCAGCTTGGAGGGAGCTGGCTACACCTTC.

The V gene is TRBV6-4, the J gene TRBJ1-2, with 9 bases fitting TRBD1. Germline CDR1 MRHNA, CDR2 SNTAGT. V shed 6 bases, J shed 6 bases, and the junction held 5 bases outside the gene matches. There are 13 residues in the CDR3. The CDR3 spells CASRETGGDGYTF. The CDR3, as DNA: TGTGCCAGCAGAGAAACAGGGGGCGATGGCTACACCTTC.

This clone was counted once. The chain recombines TRBV5-5 with TRBJ1-3; possibly TRBD1 for D (6 bases). The CDR3 contains 17 residues. With 4 bases removed from V and 0 bases from J, the gap between germline ends came to 17 bases. CDR1 and CDR2 from the germline V gene are SGHKS and YYEKEE (reference sequence). In nucleotides, the CDR3 is TGTGCCAGCAGCGTTGATCCGGGACATAACTCTGGAAACACCATATATTTT. Protein: CASSVDPGHNSGNTIYF.

The chain employs TRBV10-2 and TRBJ2-2; D not resolved. Trimming shortened V by 7 bases and J by 1 base, and 7 bases separated the two germline ends. CDR3 length: 13 residues. CDR1 is WSHSY, CDR2 SAAADI, per germline. The CDR3: CASILMNTGELFF. The DNA for the CDR3 is TGCGCCAGCATACTAATGAACACCGGGGAGCTGTTTTTT.

The V gene is TRBV10-1, the J gene TRBJ2-1, with TRBD2 as a possible D gene (6 bases). CDR1 WNHNN and CDR2 SYGVQD come from the germline V gene (reference sequence). V dropped 5 bases and J dropped 7 bases, with 15 bases sitting between them. There are 14 residues in the CDR3. CDR3 in DNA: TGCGCCAGCAGTACCGGGAGAAGAGGGAATGAGCAGTTCTTC. Translating gives CASSTGRRGNEQFF.

The chain couples TRBV21-1 to TRBJ1-3; no check of the table's D call, TRBD1, against the DNA was made. TRBV21-1 is a pseudogene. The CDR3 spans 18 residues. The CDR3 DNA is TGTGCCAGCAGCACCTCCGGGACAGGAGACCTCTCTGGAAACACCATATATTTT. It is translated as CASSTSGTGDLSGNTIYF.

The chain combines TRBV7-8 with TRBJ1-6, with TRBD1 as a possible D gene (5 bases). Germline V gene sequence: CDR1 SGHVS, CDR2 FQNEAQ. V was pared by 5 bases and J by 0 bases, with 8 bases between. This CDR3 region has 15 residues. CDR3: CASSPQGSYNSPLHF. CDR3 bases: TGTGCCAGCAGCCCCCAGGGCTCCTATAATTCACCCCTCCACTTT.

The J gene is TRBJ1-6, the V gene TRBV6-5, with D possibly TRBD1 on 6 matching bases. CDR3 length: 13 residues. Trimming pared 7 bases from V and 8 bases from J, leaving 12 bases between. CDR1 is MNHEY, CDR2 SVGAGI, per germline. The CDR3, as DNA: TGTGCCAGCATCACAGGGACCTATTCACCCCTCCACTTT. This translates into CASITGTYSPLHF.

V and J are TRBV12-3 or TRBV12-4 and TRBJ1-1; tentative D call: TRBD1 (5 bases). The germline V and J ends were trimmed by 2 bases and 1 base, with 5 bases remaining between them. CDR3 length: 13 amino acids. CDR3 sequence (DNA): TGTGCCAGCAGTTTAACAGGGAACACTGAAGCTTTCTTT. Its protein is CASSLTGNTEAFF.

This chain connects TRBV6-4 to TRBJ1-4; possibly TRBD1 for D (5 bases). The CDR3 runs 12 residues. V was shortened by 7 bases and J by 7 bases, with 10 bases between the two germline ends. Germline CDR1 is MRHNA and CDR2 is SNTAGT. Written as DNA, the CDR3 is TGTGCCAGCAATCAGGGTTCTGAAAAACTGTTTTTT. It translates to CASNQGSEKLFF.

J is TRBJ1-4 and V is TRBV6-1; D is uncertain. Germline-derived CDR1 and CDR2 are MNHNS and SASEGT. Between the trimmed V and J ends, which lost 2 bases and 0 bases, there was a span of 10 bases. This CDR3 has 16 residues. CDR3 loop: CASSEQWGATNEKLFF. CDR3 bases: TGTGCCAGCAGTGAACAATGGGGAGCAACTAATGAAAAACTGTTTTTT.

The V and J genes are TRBV5-5 and TRBJ2-5; D may be TRBD2 (5 bases). CDR3 size: 13 residues. Germline CDR1 reads SGHKS; CDR2 reads YYEKEE (reference sequence). Trimming took 4 bases from V and 5 from J, leaving 12 bases between them. CDR3 amino acids: CASSLQSGETQYF. CDR3 in DNA: TGTGCCAGCAGCCTCCAATCGGGGGAGACCCAGTACTTC.

The CDR3 here is CASSLGGQTTYEQYF. The CDR3 DNA is TGTGCCAGCAGTTTAGGGGGACAAACGACCTACGAGCAGTACTTC. This chain connects TRBV28 to TRBJ2-7; D may be TRBD1 (6 bases). Germline loops: CDR1 MDHEN, CDR2 SYDVKM. V lost 2 bases, J lost 2 bases, and 13 bases lay in between. This CDR3 contains 15 residues.

J is TRBJ1-5 and V is TRBV6-2 or TRBV6-3; D is uncertain. V was clipped by 4 bases and J by 0 bases, with 7 bases between them. The CDR3 covers 14 residues. Germline values: CDR1 MNHEY, CDR2 SVGEGT. The chain's CDR3 is CASSSRDSNQPQHF. The CDR3 DNA is TGTGCCAGCAGTTCTCGAGATAGCAATCAGCCCCAGCATTTT.

V is TRBV7-2 and J is TRBJ2-3; D is perhaps TRBD2 (6 bases). V was cut by 0 bases and J by 2 bases, with 15 bases left in between. The V gene's germline CDR1 is SGHTA and CDR2 FQGNSA. CDR3 size: 17 residues. The CDR3 region has the DNA TGTGCCAGCAGCTTAGCGTATTTTTCTAGCGACACAGATACGCAGTATTTT. It is translated as CASSLAYFSSDTDTQYF.

V gene TRBV2 combines with J gene TRBJ2-3; D gene uncertain. Trimming left V 6 bases short and J 2 bases short, with 6 bases between. This CDR3 is 12 amino acids long. The germline V gene has CDR1 SNHLY and CDR2 FYNNEI. The CDR3 loop is CASRAFTDTQYF. The CDR3 nucleotides are TGTGCCAGCAGAGCGTTCACAGATACGCAGTATTTT.

The chain uses TRBV30 and TRBJ2-3; 9 nucleotides match TRBD2. The CDR3 spans 16 residues. The germline V gene encodes CDR1 GTSNPN and CDR2 SVGIG (reference sequence). With V trimmed by 0 bases and J by 3 bases, 7 bases remained unmatched. DNA for the CDR3: TGTGCCTGGAGTGTACAATTAGCGGGAGAAACAGATACGCAGTATTTT. Its translation: CAWSVQLAGETDTQYF.

This rearrangement joins TRBV18 to TRBJ2-3; 10 bases line up with TRBD2. The CDR3 sequence is 15 residues long. V was pared by 2 bases and J by 6 bases, with 5 bases of the junction left unmatched. Germline V gene data show CDR1 as KGHSH and CDR2 as LQKENI. CDR3 in amino acids: CASSPGLAEIDTQYF. The CDR3 nucleotides read TGTGCCAGCTCACCAGGACTAGCGGAGATCGATACGCAGTATTTT. The variable domain in full, completed from reference TRBV18 and TRBJ2-3, reads NAGVMQNPRHLVRRRGQEARLRCSPMKGHSHVYWYRQLPEEGLKFMVYLQKENIIDESGMPKERFSAEFPKEGPSILRIQQVVRGDSAAYFCASSPGLAEIDTQYFGPGTRLTVL.

This chain connects TRBV4-2 to TRBJ1-1; D uncertain. The V gene's germline CDR1 is LGHNA and CDR2 YNFKEQ. V gave up 4 bases and J gave up 2 bases, with 11 bases separating them. The CDR3 is 14 amino acids. The CDR3 DNA reads TGTGCCAGCAGCCGAAGGACGGGAAACACTGAAGCTTTCTTT. Its translation: CASSRRTGNTEAFF.